These T cell receptor beta chains were read from a single sample in a study of cytomegalovirus exposure and HLA in healthy donors. The assay was immunoSEQ multiplex PCR, and TCRdb's table has in-frame clones only and misses some. Among more than 200,000 clones listed, about 80% were seen once. Specimen: PBMCs. Receptor source: a male donor in good health and CMV-seronegative. Both conserved end residues are part of each CDR3. Fields, in order: D gene, J gene, V gene, clone size, CDR3 DNA, CDR3 protein. A D gene is named only where the DNA matches it firmly. The listing skips clone size in some rows; elsewhere it reads once, few, many or a size class.

D gene: TRBD1
J gene: TRBJ1-1
V gene: TRBV27
clone size: -
CDR3 DNA: TGTGCCAGCAGTCGACAGGGCGCTGAAGCTTTCTTT
CDR3 protein: CASSRQGAEAFF

D gene: TRBD1
J gene: TRBJ2-7
V gene: TRBV28
clone size: -
CDR3 DNA: TGTGCCAGCAGTTTTGGATCCGGGACAGGGGTCGGAAACGAGCAGTACTTC
CDR3 protein: CASSFGSGTGVGNEQYF

D gene: -
J gene: TRBJ2-6
V gene: TRBV6-5
clone size: -
CDR3 DNA: TGTGCCAGCAGTTACTCCAGGGCCGGGGCCAACGTCCTGACTTTC
CDR3 protein: CASSYSRAGANVLTF

D gene: -
J gene: TRBJ2-3
V gene: TRBV6-6
clone size: -
CDR3 DNA: TGTGCCAGCGCTACCCGGGGGACGGGCACAGATACGCAGTATTTT
CDR3 protein: CASATRGTGTDTQYF

D gene: -
J gene: TRBJ2-7
V gene: TRBV11-3
clone size: -
CDR3 DNA: TGTGCCAGCAGCTTTGGGCAGGGCTACGAGCAGTACTTC
CDR3 protein: CASSFGQGYEQYF

D gene: -
J gene: TRBJ1-4
V gene: TRBV27
clone size: -
CDR3 DNA: TGTGCCAGCAGTCCAACAGGGAAGTGGGCGGAAAAACTGTTTTTT
CDR3 protein: CASSPTGKWAEKLFF

D gene: TRBD1
J gene: TRBJ2-7
V gene: TRBV29-1
clone size: -
CDR3 DNA: TGCAGCGTGAAAGGAGTGACAGGGCAAACCCTGTTCGCCGAGCAGTACTTC
CDR3 protein: CSVKGVTGQTLFAEQYF

D gene: -
J gene: TRBJ2-3
V gene: TRBV23-1
clone size: -
CDR3 DNA: TGCGCCAGCTATCAACAGATAGACCCAGATACGCAGTATTTT
CDR3 protein: CASYQQIDPDTQYF

D gene: -
J gene: TRBJ1-2
V gene: TRBV19
clone size: -
CDR3 DNA: TGTGCCAGTAGTATTTTACGGAACTCAGGTGGCTATGGCTACACCTTC
CDR3 protein: CASSILRNSGGYGYTF

D gene: -
J gene: TRBJ1-1
V gene: TRBV27
clone size: -
CDR3 DNA: TGTGCCAGCAGTCCCCTTGGTAGGAACACTGAAGCTTTCTTT
CDR3 protein: CASSPLGRNTEAFF

D gene: -
J gene: TRBJ1-2
V gene: TRBV19
clone size: -
CDR3 DNA: TGTGCCAGTAGTACAGGGGTAACTAACTATGGCTACACCTTC
CDR3 protein: CASSTGVTNYGYTF

D gene: -
J gene: TRBJ1-2
V gene: TRBV29-1
clone size: -
CDR3 DNA: TGCAGCGTTGTGGAAGGGGGTCTCTATGGCTACACCTTC
CDR3 protein: CSVVEGGLYGYTF

D gene: -
J gene: TRBJ1-2
V gene: TRBV9
clone size: -
CDR3 DNA: TGTGCCAGCAGCGTACCCCCCATGGCAGCCAACACGACTGACTATGGCTACACCTTC
CDR3 protein: CASSVPPMAANTTDYGYTF

D gene: TRBD2
J gene: TRBJ2-1
V gene: TRBV12-5
clone size: -
CDR3 DNA: TGTGCTAGTGGTTTGGTAGTGGGGGGAGGGCCAGGACGATTCTACAATGAGCAGTTCTTC
CDR3 protein: CASGLVVGGGPGRFYNEQFF

D gene: -
J gene: TRBJ1-1
V gene: TRBV6-4
clone size: once
CDR3 DNA: TGTGCCAGCAGTGAACAGGCAAACACTGAAGCTTTCTTT
CDR3 protein: CASSEQANTEAFF

D gene: -
J gene: TRBJ1-1
V gene: TRBV7-9
clone size: -
CDR3 DNA: TGTGCCAGCAGCTTCCAGGGTGACACTGAAGCTTTCTTT
CDR3 protein: CASSFQGDTEAFF

D gene: TRBD1
J gene: TRBJ2-5
V gene: TRBV2
clone size: -
CDR3 DNA: TGTGCCAGCAGTCGAGACAGGGGACTCCAAGAGACCCAGTACTTC
CDR3 protein: CASSRDRGLQETQYF

D gene: -
J gene: TRBJ2-5
V gene: TRBV6-5
clone size: once
CDR3 DNA: TGTGCCAGCAGTTACTCGAGTCTGCAAGAGACCCAGTACTTC
CDR3 protein: CASSYSSLQETQYF

D gene: TRBD2
J gene: TRBJ2-7
V gene: TRBV29-1
clone size: -
CDR3 DNA: TGCAGCGTTGCTCTAGCGGGAGTAGACGAGCAGTACTTC
CDR3 protein: CSVALAGVDEQYF

D gene: -
J gene: TRBJ2-7
V gene: TRBV10-3
clone size: few
CDR3 DNA: TGTGCCACCGAGGACACCCTCCTCGAGCAGTACTTC
CDR3 protein: CATEDTLLEQYF

D gene: TRBD1
J gene: TRBJ1-3
V gene: TRBV9
clone size: -
CDR3 DNA: TGTGCCAGCAGCCCCCCCGGGTCAGGGGGGAACACCATATATTTT
CDR3 protein: CASSPPGSGGNTIYF

D gene: -
J gene: TRBJ2-3
V gene: TRBV10-3
clone size: -
CDR3 DNA: TGTGCCATCAGTGATGGGCGGACAGCCCCAACAGATACGCAGTATTTT
CDR3 protein: CAISDGRTAPTDTQYF

D gene: TRBD2
J gene: TRBJ2-1
V gene: TRBV29-1
clone size: once
CDR3 DNA: TGCAGCGTGCGAACTAGCGATCCCTACAATGAGCAGTTCTTC
CDR3 protein: CSVRTSDPYNEQFF

D gene: -
J gene: TRBJ2-7
V gene: TRBV14
clone size: -
CDR3 DNA: TGTGCCAGCAGCCAAAGCAGGTACCCCTCCTACGAGCAGTACTTC
CDR3 protein: CASSQSRYPSYEQYF

D gene: -
J gene: TRBJ2-2
V gene: TRBV30
clone size: -
CDR3 DNA: TGTGCCTGGAGTGTGGTCCGAGCGAACACCGGGGAGCTGTTTTTT
CDR3 protein: CAWSVVRANTGELFF

D gene: -
J gene: TRBJ2-7
V gene: TRBV5-1
clone size: -
CDR3 DNA: TGCGCCAGCAGCTTGGAACACCCCACCTACGAGCAGTACTTC
CDR3 protein: CASSLEHPTYEQYF

D gene: TRBD1
J gene: TRBJ2-2
V gene: TRBV6-5
clone size: -
CDR3 DNA: TGTGCCAGCAGTGGTCAGGGGGCTTTTACCGGGGAGCTGTTTTTT
CDR3 protein: CASSGQGAFTGELFF

D gene: TRBD1
J gene: TRBJ2-7
V gene: TRBV6-1
clone size: -
CDR3 DNA: TGTGCCAGCAGTCCTCCGGGACAGAGGACCTACGAGCAGTACTTC
CDR3 protein: CASSPPGQRTYEQYF

D gene: TRBD1
J gene: TRBJ2-7
V gene: TRBV4-2
clone size: -
CDR3 DNA: TGTGCCAGCAGCCAAGAAACAGGGGGCCCGTCCTACGAGCAGTACTTC
CDR3 protein: CASSQETGGPSYEQYF

D gene: -
J gene: TRBJ1-5
V gene: TRBV7-6
clone size: -
CDR3 DNA: TGTGCCAGCAGCTTATGGAAAGATGCTACCGGGACATTCGGGACCCAGCATTTT
CDR3 protein: CASSLWKDATGTFGTQHF

D gene: -
J gene: TRBJ2-1
V gene: TRBV7-2
clone size: -
CDR3 DNA: TGTGCCAGCAGCTCAACTGCCTCCTACAATGAGCAGTTCTTC
CDR3 protein: CASSSTASYNEQFF

D gene: TRBD2
J gene: TRBJ2-4
V gene: TRBV9
clone size: once
CDR3 DNA: TGTGCCAGCAGCCCAGGACTAGCGGGAGGGCCCGGGAACATTCAGTACTTC
CDR3 protein: CASSPGLAGGPGNIQYF

D gene: TRBD1
J gene: TRBJ1-2
V gene: TRBV28
clone size: -
CDR3 DNA: TGTGCCAGCAGTTACAGGGGCGGGGACTATGGCTACACCTTC
CDR3 protein: CASSYRGGDYGYTF

D gene: TRBD1
J gene: TRBJ2-7
V gene: TRBV7-6
clone size: -
CDR3 DNA: TGTGCCAGCAGCTCCTTCTACAGGGGGCCCTCCATCTCCTACGAGCAGTACTTC
CDR3 protein: CASSSFYRGPSISYEQYF

D gene: -
J gene: TRBJ1-1
V gene: TRBV19
clone size: -
CDR3 DNA: TGTGCCAGTTCTGGAGGGTACACTGAAGCTTTCTTT
CDR3 protein: CASSGGYTEAFF

D gene: TRBD2
J gene: TRBJ2-7
V gene: TRBV7-2
clone size: -
CDR3 DNA: TGTGCCAGCAGCTCCCGAGCGGGGGCCTCCTACGAGCAGTACTTC
CDR3 protein: CASSSRAGASYEQYF

D gene: TRBD2
J gene: TRBJ2-1
V gene: TRBV5-4
clone size: -
CDR3 DNA: TGTGCCAGCAGCGCGAACTCCGGGACTAGCATTATCCATGAGCAGTTCTTC
CDR3 protein: CASSANSGTSIIHEQFF

D gene: -
J gene: TRBJ2-7
V gene: TRBV29-1
clone size: -
CDR3 DNA: TGCAGCGTTGAGGACAGCTCCTACGAGCAGTACTTC
CDR3 protein: CSVEDSSYEQYF

D gene: -
J gene: TRBJ2-3
V gene: TRBV10-3
clone size: few
CDR3 DNA: TGTGCCATCAGGCAGGGTGAATCCACAGATACGCAGTATTTT
CDR3 protein: CAIRQGESTDTQYF

D gene: TRBD2
J gene: TRBJ2-3
V gene: TRBV9
clone size: -
CDR3 DNA: TGTGCCAGCAGCGTAGGATTAGCGGGGGGCGTTACAGATACGCAGTATTTT
CDR3 protein: CASSVGLAGGVTDTQYF

D gene: TRBD1
J gene: TRBJ1-1
V gene: TRBV19
clone size: -
CDR3 DNA: TGTGCCAGTAGTCCACGCTCGGGACAGGGAAGTTACACTGAAGCTTTCTTT
CDR3 protein: CASSPRSGQGSYTEAFF

D gene: -
J gene: TRBJ2-1
V gene: TRBV5-8
clone size: once
CDR3 DNA: TGTGCCAGCAGCTTGAGAGGGGGCTCCTACAATGAGCAGTTCTTC
CDR3 protein: CASSLRGGSYNEQFF

D gene: -
J gene: TRBJ2-1
V gene: TRBV6-6
clone size: -
CDR3 DNA: TGTGCCAGCACCCTAATAGGAGGTCTGAGTTTGGATGAGCAGTTCTTC
CDR3 protein: CASTLIGGLSLDEQFF

D gene: -
J gene: TRBJ1-4
V gene: TRBV19
clone size: -
CDR3 DNA: TGTGCCAGTAGTATTTCCAGGGGCCCTAATGAAAAACTGTTTTTT
CDR3 protein: CASSISRGPNEKLFF

D gene: -
J gene: TRBJ2-1
V gene: TRBV9
clone size: -
CDR3 DNA: TGTGCCAGCAGCGTAGACAGGGAGCAGTTCTTC
CDR3 protein: CASSVDREQFF

D gene: TRBD1
J gene: TRBJ1-6
V gene: TRBV7-2
clone size: -
CDR3 DNA: TGTGCCAGCAGGTCAGGGGGCGTCTATAATTCACCCCTCCACTTT
CDR3 protein: CASRSGGVYNSPLHF

D gene: -
J gene: TRBJ2-2
V gene: TRBV18
clone size: -
CDR3 DNA: TGTGCCAGCCCCAACCAGCCCGGGTCGAACACCGGGGAGCTGTTTTTT
CDR3 protein: CASPNQPGSNTGELFF

D gene: -
J gene: TRBJ1-2
V gene: TRBV14
clone size: -
CDR3 DNA: TGTGCCAGCAGCCTCGACAGGAACTATGGCTACACCTTC
CDR3 protein: CASSLDRNYGYTF

D gene: -
J gene: TRBJ1-1
V gene: TRBV2
clone size: -
CDR3 DNA: TGTGCCAGCAGTGTAGGGGCCGGCGCTGAAGCTTTCTTT
CDR3 protein: CASSVGAGAEAFF

D gene: -
J gene: TRBJ1-2
V gene: TRBV28
clone size: -
CDR3 DNA: TGTGCCAGCACGCTCCCTTTAGGAGGGGACTATGGCTACACCTTC
CDR3 protein: CASTLPLGGDYGYTF

D gene: -
J gene: TRBJ1-1
V gene: TRBV7-3
clone size: -
CDR3 DNA: TGTGCCAGCAGCACACAGGGGAACACTGAAGCTTTCTTT
CDR3 protein: CASSTQGNTEAFF